The subject of this entry is one TCR beta chain. Its antigen is currently not known. Base qualities are not provided; no much larger clone lies one nucleotide away. Single viable CD3+CD4+CD8-CD45RO+ cells were sorted as memory CD4+ T cells on a FACSAria II. CMV serostatus was determined using a Roche Elecsys assay that detects serum IgG against CMV pp150, pp28, p38 and p52. Once the samples were thawed, total CD4+ T cells were enriched through positive selection using CD4 magnetic microbeads. The samples came from a different study that was designed specifically to examine the CD4+ T cell memory repertoire. Following standard operating procedures, peripheral blood mononuclear cells were isolated and cryopreserved, while serum was kept at -80 degrees C. Staining used CD3-PerCP (BW264/56), CD4-APC (RPA-T4), CD45RO-PE (UCHT1) and CD8-Pacific Orange (3B5) antibodies, with Sytox blue excluding non-viable cells.

The data originate from a study of memory CD4+ T cells and cytomegalovirus serostatus (dated by TCRdb to 2018 to 2020). Study-wide context: The cohort included approximately 35 healthy adults from Belgium, of whom 9 were CMV seropositive and approximately 24 were CMV seronegative. To replicate a published TCR-based CMV serostatus classifier, the researchers sequenced the CD4+ memory TCRbeta repertoires of a Belgian cohort whose cytomegalovirus serostatus was known.

Overall study results and their limits: The results were interpreted as suggesting that the CMV-associated TCR signature is mostly present in the CD4+ memory repertoire. Unlike the original study, which covered naive and memory CD4+ and CD8+ populations, the Belgian study sequenced only CD4+CD45RO+ memory cells. For CMV serostatus prediction, a median bootstrapped AUC of about 0.96 was reached with the original framework, and a median bootstrapped AUC of around 0.89 was reached with a US-trained random forest. The original-framework classifier achieved a median bootstrapped AUC of approximately 0.94 with a 95% CI of 0.76-1.00 on the Belgian cohort. Of 164 previously reported CMV-associated TCRbeta sequences, 55 to 75 appeared in the CD4+ memory repertoires, each in one to five individuals.

Genomic DNA was extracted from sorted cells with the Quick-DNA Microprep Kit. TCRbeta DNA was amplified with the immunoSEQ hsTCRbeta kit following the manufacturer's protocol. TCRbeta libraries were sequenced on an Illumina MiSeq instrument. The published analysis was carried out like this. Once out-of-frame sequences had been removed, a few million distinct TCRbeta sequences were left, which works out to an average of approximately 63,000 per individual. Two values were used to score each individual: the count of some 150 previously reported CMV-associated TCRbeta sequences and the total count of productive distinct TCRbeta sequences. A beta-binomial model was reimplemented in Python, and scikit-learn random forests with default parameters were trained on data from the US cohort. Classifier performance on the Belgian cohort was reported as the median AUC with percentile confidence intervals calculated over 10,000 bootstrap iterations. TCRdb re-hosts the immuneACCESS table, in-frame sequences only. Its copies lack some clones; in the studies checked, an unresolved V gene accounts for under half of them, and the cause for the rest is not known. V and J calls and clone size are those listed in that table; D and trimming were worked out from the DNA. In this sample the table shows some 48,000 clones, 60% to 80% of which occur a single time. More than 0.9% of the sample is held by the ten biggest clonotypes.

Sequences SNHLY (CDR1) and FYNNEI (CDR2) are obtained from the germline V gene. V has 4 bases trimmed and J has 1 base trimmed; junction bases matching no gene number 4. There are 15 amino acids in the CDR3, from cysteine to phenylalanine inclusive. Just CDR3 DNA is preserved here, 45 bases in frame from base 1. The clonotype comes from an adult in good health and CMV-seronegative. The sequenced material came from memory CD4+ T cells from blood. Recombination linked TRBV2 to TRBJ2-3; 8 bases in between match TRBD2. The CDR3 corresponds to CASSGQRGRTDTQYF. The nucleotides are TGTGCCAGCAGTGGCCAGCGGGGGCGCACAGATACGCAGTATTTT.